The TCR beta chain under discussion was sequenced for a study of shared clonotypes between healthy human individuals. The study's findings and limits: An effect of sequencing depth on clonotype sharing among donors was expected. Sorted-subset samples were not fully sequenced, rarefaction indicated.

Healthy and HIV-negative, the adult donors had no recent acute infections or vaccinations. For this clone: The antigen is not known.

The protocol was immunoSEQ multiplex PCR, while the TCRdb copy is restricted to in-frame clones and leaves out a portion. The data show over a million clones, around 97% seen once. Per the germline V gene, CDR1 is SNHLY and CDR2 is FYNNEI. The CDR3 is 14 residues long. Trimming removed 5 bases from V and 15 bases from J; junction bases left unmatched: 9. The gene calls are TRBV2 and TRBJ2-1; 14 positions agree with TRBD2. The sequencing sample was made of naive CD4+ T cells sorted from blood. Subset of the sample: CD45RA+ positively selected. The source is a man younger than 45 in good health. For the CDR3, the DNA is TGTGCCAGCAGTTCGAAGGGGACTAGCGGGAGCCTGTTCTTC. As protein: CASSSKGTSGSLFF.